The 21 T cell receptor beta chains below were found in one sample sequenced in a study of tumor-infiltrating lymphocytes in primary liver carcinoma. From roughly 0.55 ug of total RNA, TCR beta-specific cDNA was reverse-transcribed using a constant-region primer. ARM-PCR was slightly modified, and three nested multiplex PCR rounds with it gave rise to the TCR beta libraries. Both of the initial two PCR rounds ran for 10 cycles and employed TRBV1-TRBV30 forward primers alongside a C-beta reverse primer. TCRdb re-derived calls from the multiplex PCR reads in MiXCR, one entry per CDR3 protein. The table lists 50,000 to 65,000 distinct CDR3 sequences, about 71% of them singletons, with under 45% in the top ten. The source material, 20-30 mg of unsorted bulk tissue, was used to co-extract RNA and DNA. Sequencing was carried out using liver tumor tissue from sampling region 4. Subset indicated: tumor region T4, right-lateral pole. These receptors were collected from a man in his forties with primary liver carcinoma and hepatitis B virus infection.

As regards this clonotype: A much more abundant neighbour one base away suggests this may be a read error. The chain joins TRBV13 to TRBJ2-5; 7 bases agree with TRBD2. The germline V gene encodes CDR1 PRHDT and CDR2 FYEKMQ (reference sequence). This CDR3 has 15 residues. Losses at the gene ends were 5 bases for V and 4 bases for J; bases not matched to a gene: 10. CDR3 amino acids: CASSPRPGTTETQYF. The CDR3 coding sequence is TGTGCCAGCAGCCCCCGGCCCGGGACTACAGAGACCCAGTACTTC.

V and J are TRBV29-1 and TRBJ2-5, with D possibly TRBD1 on 6 matching bases. Between the trimmed V and J ends, which lost 7 bases and 0 bases, there was a span of 21 bases. Looked up from germline, CDR1 is SQVTM and CDR2 is ANQGSEA. The CDR3 totals 16 residues. CDR3 in amino acids: CSARAGERQYQETQYF. For the CDR3, the DNA is TGCAGCGCCCGGGCAGGGGAGCGGCAGTACCAAGAGACCCAGTACTTC.

Concerning this clonotype: One end of the junction is discordant with germline, which a read error may explain. This sequence joins TRBV29-1 and TRBJ2-1; D may be TRBD1 or TRBD2 (6 bases each). Germline CDR1 is SQVTM and CDR2 is ANQGSEA. The CDR3 has 12 residues. CDR3 sequence: CSLPQGGNEQLF. DNA of the CDR3: TGCAGTCTCCCACAGGGAGGTAATGAGCAGCTCTTC.

Details on this clonotype: The conserved closing phenylalanine or tryptophan is absent in this CDR3, likely reflecting a read error. V and J are TRBV5-1 and TRBJ2-1, with 7 bases fitting TRBD2. With V trimmed by 5 bases and J by 0 bases, 20 bases remained unmatched. CDR3 length: 20 residues. CDR1 is SGHRS, CDR2 YFSETQ, per germline. CDR3 bases: TGCGCCAGCAGTTCGCCGTACCGAGCATTAGCGGGTGCCTCCTACAATGAGCAGTTCCTC. It is translated as CASSSPYRALAGASYNEQFL.

With respect to this clonotype: A much more abundant neighbour one base away suggests this may be a read error. The CDR3 bases are TGTGCCAGCAGCCTTTCGGATGGGAACAATGAAGCTTTCTTT. It translates to CASSLSDGNNEAFF. The genes are TRBV7-8 and TRBJ1-1, with D unclear. The CDR3 loop spans 14 amino acids. Germline assignment: CDR1 SGHVS and CDR2 FQNEAQ.

Turning to this clonotype: This CDR3 fails to terminate in the conserved phenylalanine or tryptophan, so it likely reflects a read error. The chain has TRBV6-6 and TRBJ2-3, with D possibly matching TRBD2 (5 bases). The CDR3 is 16 amino acids. The germline V gene has CDR1 MNHNY and CDR2 SVGAGI (reference sequence). Trimming shortened V by 5 bases and J by 2 bases, and 17 bases separated the two germline ends. The CDR3 reads CASSHIAGGVTDTQYY. In nucleotides, the CDR3 is TGTGCCAGCAGTCACATCGCGGGTGGGGTCACAGATACGCAGTATTAT.

This clonotype was seen repeatedly, ten times or more. The chain recombines TRBV29-1 with TRBJ1-1, with TRBD1 matching 8 bases. J lost 5 bases, V lost 6 bases, and 5 bases had no gene match. Looked up from germline, CDR1 is SQVTM and CDR2 is ANQGSEA. The CDR3 covers 12 residues. CDR3 loop: CSVGTGMTEAFF. DNA for the CDR3: TGCAGCGTGGGGACAGGCATGACTGAAGCTTTCTTT.

This clonotype was detected ten times or more. The chain recombines TRBV20-1 with TRBJ2-1; 13 bases line up with TRBD2. This CDR3 is built from 15 residues. Trimming removed 6 bases from V and 9 bases from J; junction bases left unmatched: 11. Per germline, CDR1 DFQATT and CDR2 SNEGSKA (reference sequence). In DNA, the CDR3 is TGCAGTGCCACAATACTAGCGGGAGGGCCAATTGAGCAGTTCTTC. Translating it yields CSATILAGGPIEQFF.

The V gene is TRBV29-1, the J gene TRBJ1-5; possibly TRBD1 for D (6 bases). This CDR3 comprises 13 residues. The germline V and J ends were trimmed by 3 bases and 6 bases, with 12 bases remaining between them. Germline CDR1 SQVTM, CDR2 ANQGSEA. This CDR3 reads CSVDGQISQPQHF. CDR3 bases: TGCAGCGTTGACGGACAGATCAGTCAGCCCCAGCATTTT.

With respect to this clonotype: This may stem from a read error, because a much larger clone lies one nucleotide away. V is TRBV7-8 and J is TRBJ2-5; 12 bases are a match to TRBD2. V gave up 1 base and J gave up 4 bases; unmatched junction bases: 7. The CDR3 length is 17 residues. Per the germline V gene, CDR1 is SGHVS and CDR2 is FQNEAQ. CDR3 region: CASSLVSLAGGVETQYF. The CDR3 DNA follows: TGTGCCAGCAGCTTAGTCAGCCTAGCGGGAGGGGTAGAGACCCAGTACTTC. Complete variable domain (other parts from reference TRBV7-8 and TRBJ2-5): GAGVSQSPRYKVAKRGQDVALRCDPISGHVSLFWYQQALGQGPEFLTYFQNEAQLDKSGLPSDRFFAERPEGSVSTLKIQRTQQEDSAVYLCASSLVSLAGGVETQYFGPGTRLLVL.

Concerning this clonotype: This may stem from a read error, because a much larger clone lies one nucleotide away. The chain couples TRBV11-2 to TRBJ1-2; D not resolved. The CDR3 has 14 residues. Germline loops: CDR1 SGHAT, CDR2 FQNNGV. The CDR3 DNA sequence: TGTGCCAGCAGCATAGAGCCTACTAACTATGGCTACACCTTC. Protein product: CASSIEPTNYGYTF.

In the case of this clonotype: An end of the junction does not agree with germline; a read error may underlie this. The chain's CDR3 is CASNLLAYQETQYF. The CDR3 DNA is TGTGCCAGCAACTTACTAGCATACCAAGAGACCCAGTACTTC. The rearrangement links TRBV7-8 to TRBJ2-5, with D maybe TRBD2 (6 bases). The CDR3 is made up of 14 amino acids. CDR1 is SGHVS, CDR2 FQNEAQ, per germline. Looking up the rest from reference TRBV7-8 and TRBJ2-5 gives the full variable domain: GAGVSQSPRYKVAKRGQDVALRCDPISGHVSLFWYQQALGQGPEFLTYFQNEAQLDKSGLPSDRFFAERPEGSVSTLKIQRTQQEDSAVYLCASNLLAYQETQYFGPGTRLLVL.

The J gene is TRBJ1-2, the V gene TRBV4-1; TRBD1 agrees at 8 bases. The CDR3 covers 14 residues. The germline V gene encodes CDR1 MGHRA and CDR2 YSYEKL. The CDR3 is CDSSQGDRNYGYTF. CDR3 sequence (DNA): TGCGATAGCAGCCAGGGGGACAGGAACTATGGCTACACCTTC.

In this sample, this clonotype turned up many times. V usage is TRBV4-3 and J usage is TRBJ2-3; the match to TRBD2 covers 16 bases. The trim removed 2 bases at V and 0 bases at J, leaving 5 bases unmatched. This CDR3 contains 19 residues. Germline V gene sequence: CDR1 LGHNA, CDR2 YSLEER. CDR3 DNA: TGCGCCAGCAGCCAAAAGGGACTAGCGGGAGGGCCTAGCACAGATACGCAGTATTTT. The encoded protein is CASSQKGLAGGPSTDTQYF.

This clonotype showed up many times. The CDR3 DNA follows: TGTGCCAGCAGCTCCTTGGACAGCCCCGATCAGCCCCAGCATTTT. It is translated as CASSSLDSPDQPQHF. V and J are TRBV5-5 and TRBJ1-5; D may be TRBD1 (6 bases). V was trimmed by 3 bases and J by 5 bases, leaving 15 bases between them. Germline V lookup: CDR1 SGHKS, CDR2 YYEKEE (reference sequence). The CDR3 is 15 amino acids.

Points on this clonotype: Just one base apart from a much larger clone, this may be a read error. The chain combines TRBV29-1 with TRBJ2-1, with D unresolved. The CDR3 runs to 10 residues. Trimming stripped 4 bases from V and 16 bases from J, with 14 bases between. CDR1 and CDR2 (germline): SQVTM, ANQGSEA. The CDR3 loop reads CSVGNNELFF. Written as DNA, the CDR3 is TGCAGCGTTGGGAACAATGAGCTTTTCTTC.

This clonotype was counted only a few times. V is TRBV4-1 and J is TRBJ2-3, with 9 bases lining up with TRBD2. This CDR3 spans 16 amino acids. With V trimmed by 0 bases and J by 5 bases, 6 bases remained unmatched. Per germline, CDR1 MGHRA and CDR2 YSYEKL. CDR3 coding DNA: TGCGCCAGCAGCCAAGATGCGGGAGGGCCGGGAGATACGCAGTATTTT. It translates to CASSQDAGGPGDTQYF.

About this clonotype: At one end the junction does not follow the germline gene, possibly because of a read error. The chain couples TRBV10-1 to TRBJ2-3; D not certain. CDR1 and CDR2 (germline): WNHNN, SYGVQD (reference sequence). The CDR3 has 15 residues. CDR3 sequence reads: CASCDEDKQHDTQYF. CDR3 DNA sequence: TGCGCCAGCTGTGACGAGGATAAACAGCACGATACACAGTATTTT.

The gene calls are TRBV6-5 and TRBJ1-1; D is unclear. V lost 0 bases to trimming and J lost 1 base, with 9 bases between them. Per the germline V gene, CDR1 is MNHEY and CDR2 is SVGAGI. This CDR3 contains 15 residues. The CDR3 DNA reads as TGTGCCAGCAGTTACTCGGCGGCCTGGAACACTGAAGCTTTCTTT. This encodes CASSYSAAWNTEAFF.

The chain is built from TRBV29-1 and TRBJ2-3; TRBD2 aligns across 12 bases. V lost 4 bases and J lost 4; bases outside the gene matches: 18. This CDR3 is built from 19 residues. Germline CDR1 and CDR2: SQVTM and ANQGSEA. The DNA of the CDR3 is TGCAGCGTTGTGGGAACACTAGCGGGAGGTGGTAGTATCGCAGATACGCAGTATTTT. Its translation is CSVVGTLAGGGSIADTQYF.

As to this clonotype: Germline is not matched at one junction end, which may reflect a read error. The chain uses TRBV24-1 and TRBJ2-5, with 9 bases identical to TRBD1. Germline V gives CDR1 KGHDR, CDR2 SFDVKD. This CDR3 has 15 amino acids. In DNA, the CDR3 is TGTGCCACCAGTGGTTGGACAGGGGACCAAGAGATCCAGTACTTC. This codes for CATSGWTGDQEIQYF.